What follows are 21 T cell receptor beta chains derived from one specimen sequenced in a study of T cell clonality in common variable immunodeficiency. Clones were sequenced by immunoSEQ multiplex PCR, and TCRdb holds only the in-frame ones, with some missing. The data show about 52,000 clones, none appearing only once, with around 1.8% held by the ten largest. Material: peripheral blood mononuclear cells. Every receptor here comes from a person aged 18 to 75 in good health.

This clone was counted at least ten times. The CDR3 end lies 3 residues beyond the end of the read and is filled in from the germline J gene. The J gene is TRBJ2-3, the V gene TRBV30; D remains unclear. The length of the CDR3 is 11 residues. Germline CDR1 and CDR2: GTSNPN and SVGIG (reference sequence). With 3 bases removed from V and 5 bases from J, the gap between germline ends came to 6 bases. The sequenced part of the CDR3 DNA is TGTGCCTGGAGACTAAGAGATACG. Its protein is CAWRLRDT. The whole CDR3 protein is CAWRLRDTQYF.

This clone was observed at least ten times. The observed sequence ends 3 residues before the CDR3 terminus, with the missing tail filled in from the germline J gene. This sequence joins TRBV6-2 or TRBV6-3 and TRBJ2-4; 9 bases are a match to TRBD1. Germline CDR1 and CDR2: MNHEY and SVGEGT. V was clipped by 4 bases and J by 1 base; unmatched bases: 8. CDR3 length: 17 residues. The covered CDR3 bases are TGTGCCAGCAGTTTCTACAGGGGGCGCGACGCCAAAAACATT. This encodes CASSFYRGRDAKNI. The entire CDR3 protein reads CASSFYRGRDAKNIQYF.

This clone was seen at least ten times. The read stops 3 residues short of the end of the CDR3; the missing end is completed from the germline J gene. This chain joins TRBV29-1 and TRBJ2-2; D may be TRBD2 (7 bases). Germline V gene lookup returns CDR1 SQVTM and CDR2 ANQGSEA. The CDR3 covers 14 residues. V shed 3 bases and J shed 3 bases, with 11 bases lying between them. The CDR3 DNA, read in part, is TGCAGCGTTGAGGGGGGGGGCGACACCGGGGAG. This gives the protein CSVEGGGDTGE. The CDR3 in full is CSVEGGGDTGELFF.

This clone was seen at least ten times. The CDR3 DNA, read in part, is TGCGCCAGCAGCATGGGGCCTACAGGAGGAAACACC. Translated: CASSMGPTGGNT. The CDR3 in its entirety is CASSMGPTGGNTIYF. The chain recombines TRBV5-1 with TRBJ1-3; maybe TRBD1 (5 bases). The CDR3 end lies 3 residues beyond the end of the read and is filled in from the germline J gene. In germline, CDR1 is SGHRS, CDR2 YFSETQ. The CDR3 is 15 residues long. V gave up 4 bases and J gave up 4 bases, with 15 bases separating them.

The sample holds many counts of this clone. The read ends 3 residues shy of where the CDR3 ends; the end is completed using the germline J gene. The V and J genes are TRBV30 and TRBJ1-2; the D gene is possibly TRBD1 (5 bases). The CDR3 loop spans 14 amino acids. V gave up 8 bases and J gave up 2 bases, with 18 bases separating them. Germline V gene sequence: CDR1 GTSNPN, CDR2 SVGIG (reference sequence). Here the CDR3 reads CAGPWGRENYGYTF. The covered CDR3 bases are TGTGCCGGACCATGGGGCAGGGAAAACTATGGC.

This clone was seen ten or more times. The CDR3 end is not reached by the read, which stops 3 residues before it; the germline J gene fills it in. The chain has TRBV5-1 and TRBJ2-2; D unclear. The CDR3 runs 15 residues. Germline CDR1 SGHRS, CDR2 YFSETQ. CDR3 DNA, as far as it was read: TGCGCCAGCAGCTTGGTGGCAGGCTTTAATGAAAAG. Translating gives CASSLVAGFNEK. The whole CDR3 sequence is CASSLVAGFNEKLFF.

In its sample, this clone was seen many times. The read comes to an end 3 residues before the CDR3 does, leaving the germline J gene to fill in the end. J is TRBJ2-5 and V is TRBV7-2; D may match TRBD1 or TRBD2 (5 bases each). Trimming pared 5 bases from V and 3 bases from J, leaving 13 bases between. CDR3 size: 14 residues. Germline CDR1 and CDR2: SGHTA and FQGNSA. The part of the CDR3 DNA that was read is TGTGCCAGCAGCACCTCGAGAGGGGAAGAGACC. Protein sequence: CASSTSRGEET. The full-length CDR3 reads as CASSTSRGEETQYF.

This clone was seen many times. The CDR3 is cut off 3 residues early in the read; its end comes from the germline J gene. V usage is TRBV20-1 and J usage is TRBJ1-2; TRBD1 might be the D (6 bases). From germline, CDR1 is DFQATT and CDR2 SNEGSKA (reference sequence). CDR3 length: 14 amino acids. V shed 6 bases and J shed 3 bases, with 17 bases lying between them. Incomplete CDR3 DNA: TGCAGTGCGACCCTGAGGGAGGGGGACTATGGC. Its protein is CSATLREGDYG. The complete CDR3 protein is CSATLREGDYGYTF.

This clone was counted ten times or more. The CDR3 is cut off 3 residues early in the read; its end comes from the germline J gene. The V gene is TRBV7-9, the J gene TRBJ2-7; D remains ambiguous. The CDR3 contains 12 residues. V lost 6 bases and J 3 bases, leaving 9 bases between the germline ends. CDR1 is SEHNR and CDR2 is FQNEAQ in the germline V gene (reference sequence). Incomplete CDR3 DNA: TGTGCCAGCAGTAACACGTTCTACGAG. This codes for CASSNTFYE. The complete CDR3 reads CASSNTFYEQYF.

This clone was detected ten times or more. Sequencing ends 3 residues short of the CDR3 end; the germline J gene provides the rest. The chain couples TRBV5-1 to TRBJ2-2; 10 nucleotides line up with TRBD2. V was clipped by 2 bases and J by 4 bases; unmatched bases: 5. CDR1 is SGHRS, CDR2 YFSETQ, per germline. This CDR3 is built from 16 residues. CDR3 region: CASSLELAGPTGELFF. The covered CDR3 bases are TGCGCCAGCAGCTTAGAACTAGCGGGACCCACCGGGGAG. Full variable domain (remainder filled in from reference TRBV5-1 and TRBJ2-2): KAGVTQTPRYLIKTRGQQVTLSCSPISGHRSVSWYQQTPGQGLQFLFEYFSETQRNKGNFPGRFSGRQFSNSRSEMNVSTLELGDSALYLCASSLELAGPTGELFFGEGSRLTVL.

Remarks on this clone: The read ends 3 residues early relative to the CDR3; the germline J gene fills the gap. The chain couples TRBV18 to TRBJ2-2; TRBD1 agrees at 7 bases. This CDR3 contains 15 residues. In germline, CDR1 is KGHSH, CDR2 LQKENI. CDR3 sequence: CASSPRDSDNEKLFF. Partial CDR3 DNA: TGTGCCAGCTCACCCCGGGACAGCGATAATGAAAAG.

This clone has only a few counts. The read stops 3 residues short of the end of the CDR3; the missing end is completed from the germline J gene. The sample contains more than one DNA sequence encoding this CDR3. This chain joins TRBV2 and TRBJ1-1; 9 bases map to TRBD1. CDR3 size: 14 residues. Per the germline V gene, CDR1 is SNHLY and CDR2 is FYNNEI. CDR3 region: CASRQGAVSTEAFF. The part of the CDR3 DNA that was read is TGTGCCAGCAGACAGGGGGCAGTAAGCACCGAA.

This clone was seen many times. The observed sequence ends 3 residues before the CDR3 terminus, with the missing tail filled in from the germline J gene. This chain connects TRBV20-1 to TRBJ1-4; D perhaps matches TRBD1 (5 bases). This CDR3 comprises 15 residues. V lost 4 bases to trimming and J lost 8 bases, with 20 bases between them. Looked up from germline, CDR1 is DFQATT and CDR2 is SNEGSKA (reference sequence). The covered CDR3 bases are TGCAGTGCTAACCAGGGCGCGGGGCAACAGGAAAAA. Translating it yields CSANQGAGQQEK. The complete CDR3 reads CSANQGAGQQEKLFF.

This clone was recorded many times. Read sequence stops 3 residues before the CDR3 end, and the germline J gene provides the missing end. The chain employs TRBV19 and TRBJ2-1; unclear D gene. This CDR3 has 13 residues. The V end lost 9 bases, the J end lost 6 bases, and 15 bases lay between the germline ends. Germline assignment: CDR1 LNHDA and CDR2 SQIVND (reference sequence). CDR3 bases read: TGTGCCAGCCATTCAGTCTCGGGCAATGAG. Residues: CASHSVSGNE. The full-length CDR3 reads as CASHSVSGNEQFF.

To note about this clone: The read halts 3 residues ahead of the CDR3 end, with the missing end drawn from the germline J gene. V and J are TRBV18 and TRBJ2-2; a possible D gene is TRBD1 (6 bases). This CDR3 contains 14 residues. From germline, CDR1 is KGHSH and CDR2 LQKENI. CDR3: CASSPDSNNSPLFF. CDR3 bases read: TGTGCCAGCTCACCGGACAGCAATAATTCACCG.

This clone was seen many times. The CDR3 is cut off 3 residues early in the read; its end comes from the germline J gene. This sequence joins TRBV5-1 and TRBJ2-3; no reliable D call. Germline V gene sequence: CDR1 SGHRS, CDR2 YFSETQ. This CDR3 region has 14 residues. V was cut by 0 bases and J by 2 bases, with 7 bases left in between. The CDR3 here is CASSLEQITDTQYF. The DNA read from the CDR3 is TGCGCCAGCAGCTTGGAACAGATCACAGATACG.

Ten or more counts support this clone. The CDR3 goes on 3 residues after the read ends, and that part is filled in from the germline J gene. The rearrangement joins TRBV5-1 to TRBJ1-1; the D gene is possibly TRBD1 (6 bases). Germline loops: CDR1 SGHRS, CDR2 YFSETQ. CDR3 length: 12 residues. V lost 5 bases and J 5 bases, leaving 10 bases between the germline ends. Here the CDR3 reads CASRLGGTEAFF. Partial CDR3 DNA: TGCGCCAGCAGACTAGGGGGAACTGAA.

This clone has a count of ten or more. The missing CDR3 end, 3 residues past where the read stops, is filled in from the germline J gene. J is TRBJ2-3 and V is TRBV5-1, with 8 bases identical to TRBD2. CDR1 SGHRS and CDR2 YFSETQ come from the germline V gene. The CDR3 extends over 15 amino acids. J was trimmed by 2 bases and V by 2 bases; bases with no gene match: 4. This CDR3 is CASSFSGVVTDTQYF. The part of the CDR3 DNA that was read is TGCGCCAGCAGCTTTAGCGGGGTGGTCACAGATACG. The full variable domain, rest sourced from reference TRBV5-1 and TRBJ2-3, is KAGVTQTPRYLIKTRGQQVTLSCSPISGHRSVSWYQQTPGQGLQFLFEYFSETQRNKGNFPGRFSGRQFSNSRSEMNVSTLELGDSALYLCASSFSGVVTDTQYFGPGTRLTVL.

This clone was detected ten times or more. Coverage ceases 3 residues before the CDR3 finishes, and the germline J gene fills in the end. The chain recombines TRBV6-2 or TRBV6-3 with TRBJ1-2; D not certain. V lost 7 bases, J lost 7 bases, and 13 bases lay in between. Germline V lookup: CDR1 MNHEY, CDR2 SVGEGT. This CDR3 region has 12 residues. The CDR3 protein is CASTELGRGYTF. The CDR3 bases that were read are TGTGCCAGCACCGAACTTGGTCGTGGC.

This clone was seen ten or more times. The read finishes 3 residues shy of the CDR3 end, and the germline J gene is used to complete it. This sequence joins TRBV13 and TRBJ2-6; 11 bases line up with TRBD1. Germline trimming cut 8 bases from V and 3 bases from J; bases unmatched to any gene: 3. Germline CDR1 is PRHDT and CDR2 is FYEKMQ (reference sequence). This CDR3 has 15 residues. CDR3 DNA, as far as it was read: TGTGCCAGCGGGACAGGGGGTTATGGGGCCAACGTC. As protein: CASGTGGYGANV. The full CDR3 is CASGTGGYGANVLTF.

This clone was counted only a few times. The CDR3 sequence is CASRQVRGHTEAFF. The sequenced CDR3 bases are TGTGCCAGCAGACAAGTCAGGGGCCACACTGAA. The chain employs TRBV11-2 and TRBJ1-1, with TRBD1 as a possible D gene (6 bases). The CDR3 end is not reached by the read, which stops 3 residues before it; the germline J gene fills it in. The CDR3 loop spans 14 amino acids. Germline CDR1 and CDR2: SGHAT and FQNNGV. V was shortened by 6 bases and J by 3 bases, with 14 bases between the two germline ends.